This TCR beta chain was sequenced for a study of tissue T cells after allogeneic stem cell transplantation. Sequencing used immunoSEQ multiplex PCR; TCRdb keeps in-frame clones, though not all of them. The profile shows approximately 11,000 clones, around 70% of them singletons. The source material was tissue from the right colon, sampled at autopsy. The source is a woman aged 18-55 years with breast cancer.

CDR3 sequence reads: CASSATAAVSTNEKLFF. Written as DNA, the CDR3 is TGCGCCAGCAGCGCCACCGCGGCAGTCTCAACTAATGAAAAACTGTTTTTT. The genes are TRBV5-1 and TRBJ1-4; unclear D gene. CDR1 and CDR2 from the germline V gene are SGHRS and YFSETQ. V dropped 4 bases and J dropped 0 bases, with 16 bases sitting between them. The CDR3 sequence is 17 residues long.